This TCR beta chain is from a study of T cell responses to AZD1222 COVID-19 vaccine. Study-wide findings and caveats: At study baseline, merely roughly 6 AZD1222 recipients were seropositive. Unmutated regions of variants are reportedly targeted by nearly half of spike-specific TCRs.

The method was immunoSEQ multiplex PCR; TCRdb's version includes in-frame clones alone and lacks a portion of them. This table has fewer than 150,000 clones, around 93% appearing once. About this clone itself: No antigen is known for it.

The sequencing here drew on peripheral blood, taken on day 0 of AZD1222 vaccination. The sequence was collected from an adult in good health.

CDR3 DNA sequence: TGTGCCAGTAATCTTTGGGGGAGAGGTGCGGATGAGCAGTTCTTC. As protein: CASNLWGRGADEQFF. The chain couples TRBV19 to TRBJ2-1, with D perhaps matching TRBD1 or TRBD2 (5 bases each). Between the trimmed V and J ends, which lost 7 bases and 8 bases, there was a span of 21 bases. Germline V gives CDR1 LNHDA, CDR2 SQIVND (reference sequence). CDR3 length: 15 residues.